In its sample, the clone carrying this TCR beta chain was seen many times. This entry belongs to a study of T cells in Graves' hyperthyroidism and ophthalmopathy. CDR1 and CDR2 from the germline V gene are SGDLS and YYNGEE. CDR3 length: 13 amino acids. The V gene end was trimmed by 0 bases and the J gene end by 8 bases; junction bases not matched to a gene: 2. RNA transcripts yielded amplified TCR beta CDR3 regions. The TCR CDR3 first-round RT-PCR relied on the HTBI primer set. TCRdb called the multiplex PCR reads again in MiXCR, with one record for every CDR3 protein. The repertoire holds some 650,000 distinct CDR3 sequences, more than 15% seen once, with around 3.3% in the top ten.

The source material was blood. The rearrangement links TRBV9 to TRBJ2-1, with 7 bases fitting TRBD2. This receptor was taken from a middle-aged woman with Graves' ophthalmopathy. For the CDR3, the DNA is TGTGCCAGCAGCGTAGGGACTAGGCATGAGCAGTTCTTC. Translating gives CASSVGTRHEQFF.